The rows below give T cell receptor beta chains drawn from one sample of a study of post-analysis software for immune sequencing data. MiXCR, run by TCRdb on the PCR reads, gives a single entry per CDR3 protein. The sample lists under 900,000 distinct CDR3 sequences; roughly 50% were seen once. Material for sequencing was blood. All receptors come from a girl aged 5 to 17 with multiple sclerosis. Each CDR3 is given with its conserved first and last residue. The D gene is left open where the match is weak. Not every row has a clone size; where given, it reads once, few, many or a size class.

D	length	J	size	V	CDR3	DNA
-	15	TRBJ2-5	-	TRBV29-1	CSVGHPVLGRETQYF	TGCAGCGTAGGACACCCGGTCTTGGGGCGGGAGACCCAGTACTTC
-	16	TRBJ1-1	-	TRBV7-9	CASSLPRSTGNTEAFF	TGTGCCAGCAGCTTACCACGATCAACAGGGAACACTGAAGCTTTCTTT
TRBD2	14	TRBJ2-7	once	TRBV29-1	CSVEDGTSDYEQYF	TGCAGCGTTGAAGATGGGACTAGCGACTACGAGCAGTACTTC
-	13	TRBJ2-3	-	TRBV7-6	CASSLADRGPQYF	TGTGCCAGCAGCTTAGCGGATCGGGGCCCGCAGTATTTT
-	14	TRBJ2-3	few	TRBV7-7	CASSPTAGAHTQYF	TGTGCCAGCAGCCCGACGGCTGGGGCGCATACGCAGTATTTT
TRBD2	13	TRBJ2-1	-	TRBV20-1	CSAWTSRRNEQFF	TGCAGTGCTTGGACTAGCCGACGCAATGAGCAGTTCTTC
-	16	TRBJ2-5	-	TRBV5-1	CASSLDLGVTRETQYF	TGCGCCAGCAGCTTGGACCTCGGGGTAACTCGAGAGACCCAGTACTTC
TRBD2	16	TRBJ2-7	-	TRBV24-1	CATSDAREGPYNEQYF	TGTGCCACCAGTGATGCCCGGGAGGGCCCCTACAATGAGCAGTACTTC
TRBD2	15	TRBJ2-5	-	TRBV12-3/TRBV12-4	CASSFRGRERETQYF	TGTGCCAGCAGTTTTCGGGGGAGGGAGAGGGAGACCCAGTACTTC
-	15	TRBJ2-1	few	TRBV6-1	CASSPRQAFNNEQFF	TGTGCCAGCAGTCCCAGACAGGCCTTCAACAATGAGCAGTTCTTC
-	14	TRBJ2-7	-	TRBV10-3	CATKDSWGSYEQYF	TGTGCCACGAAAGACAGTTGGGGTTCGTACGAGCAGTACTTC
TRBD2	16	TRBJ2-7	once	TRBV25-1	CASSDSFSGSIYEQYF	TGTGCCAGCAGTGATTCCTTTAGCGGGAGCATTTACGAGCAGTACTTC
TRBD2	16	TRBJ2-3	-	TRBV3-1	CASSQSPSGGTDTQYF	TGTGCCAGCAGCCAATCTCCCAGCGGGGGGACAGATACGCAGTATTTT
-	16	TRBJ2-5	-	TRBV10-3	CAISYNPGTHKETQYF	TGTGCCATCAGTTATAATCCCGGGACGCACAAAGAGACCCAGTACTTC
TRBD1	14	TRBJ2-1	-	TRBV29-1	CSVGLRTGGNEQFF	TGCAGCGTGGGGCTAAGGACAGGGGGCAATGAGCAGTTCTTC
TRBD2	16	TRBJ2-3	-	TRBV3-1	CASSQGLAGSVDTQYF	TGTGCCAGCAGCCAAGGGCTAGCGGGATCTGTAGATACGCAGTATTTT
TRBD2	15	TRBJ2-4	-	TRBV7-9	CASGPQTSGSTIQYF	TGTGCCAGCGGACCCCAGACTAGCGGATCAACTATTCAGTACTTC
-	13	TRBJ2-7	few	TRBV15	CAISAAGHYEQYF	TGTGCCATCTCTGCCGCTGGGCACTACGAGCAGTACTTC
-	12	TRBJ1-2	few	TRBV29-1	CSVTGADYGYTF	TGCAGCGTTACGGGGGCAGACTATGGCTACACCTTC
-	13	TRBJ1-1	-	TRBV5-1	CASSLDSTTEAFF	TGCGCCAGCAGCTTGGACAGTACCACTGAAGCTTTCTTT
TRBD2	14	TRBJ2-7	-	TRBV10-3	CAIRPISGNGEQYF	TGTGCCATCCGGCCAATTAGCGGGAATGGCGAGCAGTACTTC
TRBD1	14	TRBJ2-1	-	TRBV5-1	CASSRQGQVDEQFF	TGCGCCAGCAGCCGACAGGGACAGGTTGACGAGCAGTTCTTC
-	15	TRBJ2-1	-	TRBV20-1	CSASKSGASYNEQFF	TGCAGTGCCAGCAAAAGCGGAGCTTCCTACAATGAGCAGTTCTTC
-	13	TRBJ1-1	-	TRBV29-1	CSVESRRVTEAFF	TGCAGCGTTGAATCCAGGCGGGTCACTGAAGCTTTCTTT
TRBD2	16	TRBJ2-1	-	TRBV6-6	CASRHRTSGGGDEQFF	TGTGCCAGCAGACACCGGACTAGCGGGGGAGGGGATGAGCAGTTCTTC
-	15	TRBJ1-2	-	TRBV10-3	CAISESYRSFYGYTF	TGTGCCATCAGTGAATCTTACAGGAGCTTCTATGGCTACACCTTC
-	16	TRBJ2-7	few	TRBV25-1	CASSAEGQGSTYEQYF	TGTGCCAGCAGTGCAGAGGGGCAGGGTAGTACCTACGAGCAGTACTTC
-	14	TRBJ2-7	-	TRBV3-1	CASSLPVARQAQYF	TGTGCCAGCAGCCTCCCGGTAGCCCGACAGGCCCAGTACTTC
TRBD2	19	TRBJ2-3	-	TRBV7-6	CASSLNRWVSGASTDTQYF	TGTGCCAGCAGCTTAAACCGCTGGGTTAGCGGGGCCAGCACAGATACGCAGTATTTT
TRBD2	15	TRBJ2-1	-	TRBV20-1	CSARDPSGSYNEQFF	TGCAGTGCTAGGGATCCTAGCGGGAGCTACAATGAGCAGTTCTTC
TRBD2	14	TRBJ2-3	once	TRBV6-2/TRBV6-3	CASSRLAGEDTQYF	TGTGCCAGCAGCCGACTAGCGGGGGAGGATACGCAGTATTTT
TRBD2	15	TRBJ2-5	few	TRBV29-1	CSVEDSASGVDEQYF	TGCAGCGTTGAAGATTCGGCTAGCGGGGTCGATGAGCAGTACTTC
TRBD2	15	TRBJ2-7	many	TRBV6-1	CASSELAGGSYEQYF	TGTGCCAGCAGTGAACTAGCGGGGGGCTCCTACGAGCAGTACTTC
TRBD2	15	TRBJ2-1	-	TRBV7-9	CASTGRTSGTNEQFF	TGTGCCAGCACCGGCCGGACTAGCGGGACCAATGAGCAGTTCTTC
-	17	TRBJ1-5	-	TRBV7-2	CASSLVHGVRGDQPQHF	TGTGCCAGCAGCTTGGTGCACGGTGTCAGGGGCGATCAGCCCCAGCATTTT
TRBD1	14	TRBJ2-5	few	TRBV29-1	CSVVYRGDQETQYF	TGCAGCGTTGTCTACAGGGGGGATCAAGAGACCCAGTACTTC
-	16	TRBJ2-7	-	TRBV7-9	CASSLVPEAPTYEQYF	TGTGCCAGCAGCTTAGTTCCCGAAGCCCCAACCTACGAGCAGTACTTC
-	15	TRBJ2-7	-	TRBV6-6	CASSYRTGTDYEQYF	TGTGCCAGCAGTTATAGAACGGGAACGGATTACGAGCAGTACTTC
-	13	TRBJ2-7	few	TRBV7-9	CASRGRLADEQYF	TGTGCCAGCAGGGGCCGCCTAGCTGACGAGCAGTACTTC
TRBD1	15	TRBJ2-1	-	TRBV7-2	CASSFGQGARGEQFF	TGTGCCAGCAGCTTCGGACAGGGGGCTAGGGGTGAGCAGTTCTTC
TRBD2	15	TRBJ2-7	-	TRBV7-2	CAGSYPGTRSYEQYF	TGTGCCGGCAGCTACCCCGGGACTAGGTCCTACGAGCAGTACTTC
TRBD2	16	TRBJ2-1	-	TRBV27	CASSLRLAGAANGQFF	TGTGCCAGCAGTTTACGGTTAGCGGGGGCCGCGAATGGGCAGTTCTTC
-	15	TRBJ2-7	-	TRBV19	CATSPQGGGSYEQYF	TGTGCCACTTCCCCGCAAGGGGGTGGCTCCTACGAGCAGTACTTC
-	14	TRBJ2-6	-	TRBV5-1	CASFQSSGANVLTF	TGCGCCAGCTTCCAGAGCTCTGGGGCCAACGTCCTGACTTTC
-	13	TRBJ2-5	-	TRBV5-1	CASSGGGGETQYF	TGCGCCAGCTCCGGTGGAGGGGGAGAGACCCAGTACTTC
-	14	TRBJ2-7	few	TRBV20-1	CSASMEGDLYEQYF	TGCAGTGCTAGTATGGAGGGGGACCTCTACGAGCAGTACTTC
-	16	TRBJ2-1	-	TRBV7-3	CAGSPKVRSSYNEQFF	TGTGCCGGCAGCCCCAAGGTCAGGAGCTCCTACAATGAGCAGTTCTTC
TRBD2	13	TRBJ2-3	-	TRBV6-1	CASSGDYTDTQYF	TGTGCCAGCAGTGGGGACTACACAGATACGCAGTATTTT
TRBD2	14	TRBJ2-7	many	TRBV5-1	CASSLGLAGDEQYF	TGCGCCAGCAGCTTGGGGCTAGCGGGGGACGAGCAGTACTTC
-	15	TRBJ1-6	-	TRBV20-1	CSARDLSQYNSPLHF	TGCAGTGCTAGAGATTTATCACAGTATAATTCACCCCTCCACTTT
-	15	TRBJ2-1	-	TRBV5-1	CASSLGQVVVHEQFF	TGCGCCAGCAGCTTGGGGCAGGTGGTAGTTCATGAGCAGTTCTTC